These 30 T cell receptor beta chains originate from one sample sequenced in a study of T-cell memory formation after mild COVID-19. TCRdb fed the 5' RACE reads into MiXCR, producing one record per CDR3 protein. Of 580,000 or so distinct CDR3 sequences in the sample, approximately 15% were seen once. Sequenced input: PBMCs or a T cell subset sorted from them (not recorded which). The source of these receptors is an adult woman who had mild COVID-19 (a few samples of this study predate the infection). Cell type and time point are not known.

This clonotype was picked up a small number of times. The chain joins TRBV20-1 to TRBJ2-1; TRBD2 agrees at 10 bases. Germline CDR1 DFQATT, CDR2 SNEGSKA (reference sequence). CDR3 length equals 15 residues. The V and J ends lost 5 bases and 3 bases, in that order; junction bases with no gene match: 7. The CDR3 DNA reads TGCAGTGCTTTCACCGGGACTAGCGACTACAATGAGCAGTTCTTC. As protein: CSAFTGTSDYNEQFF.

V usage is TRBV4-1 and J usage is TRBJ1-2; the match to TRBD1 covers 7 bases. Per the germline V gene, CDR1 is MGHRA and CDR2 is YSYEKL. V lost 4 bases and J lost 2; bases outside the gene matches: 10. The CDR3 runs 16 residues. CDR3 DNA: TGCGCCAGCAGCCCGGGGGCAGGGGGACTCAACTATGGCTACACCTTC. This encodes CASSPGAGGLNYGYTF.

The chain links TRBV6-1 to TRBJ1-1; TRBD1 might be the D (5 bases). The CDR3 runs 14 residues. Germline CDR1 reads MNHNS; CDR2 reads SASEGT. The CDR3 reads CVGGAPGMNTEAFF. CDR3 bases: TGTGTGGGGGGTGCTCCTGGAATGAACACTGAAGCTTTCTTT.

The J gene is TRBJ2-7, the V gene TRBV15; 11 bases fit TRBD1. This CDR3 comprises 16 residues. The germline gives CDR1 LNHNV, CDR2 YYDKDF (reference sequence). Losses at the gene ends were 1 base for V and 0 bases for J; bases not matched to a gene: 2. CDR3 region: CATSRGTGGASYEQYF. In DNA, the CDR3 is TGTGCCACCAGCAGAGGGACAGGGGGCGCCTCCTACGAGCAGTACTTC.

J is TRBJ2-5 and V is TRBV2, with D possibly called TRBD1 or TRBD2 (6 bases each). V was clipped by 6 bases and J by 5 bases, with 22 bases between them. Germline CDR1 SNHLY, CDR2 FYNNEI. This CDR3 has 16 amino acids. CDR3: CASSGAQGKGGETQYF. In DNA form, the CDR3 reads TGTGCCAGCAGCGGAGCACAGGGAAAAGGAGGGGAGACCCAGTACTTC.

This clonotype has only a few counts. The chain employs TRBV19 and TRBJ2-3, with TRBD2 identical over 8 bases. Germline CDR1 and CDR2: LNHDA and SQIVND (reference sequence). V lost 6 bases, J lost 1 base, and 6 bases stayed unmatched. The CDR3 runs 15 residues. For the CDR3, the DNA is TGTGCCAGTAGAGATGGAGCGGGGGGCACAGATACGCAGTATTTT. Translating gives CASRDGAGGTDTQYF. The variable domain in full, completed from reference TRBV19 and TRBJ2-3, reads DGGITQSPKYLFRKEGQNVTLSCEQNLNHDAMYWYRQDPGQGLRLIYYSQIVNDFQKGDIAEGYSVSREKKESFPLTVTSAQKNPTAFYLCASRDGAGGTDTQYFGPGTRLTVL.

CDR3 region: CASSAPRAGTTGNEQFF. CDR3 nucleotide sequence: TGTGCCAGCAGCGCTCCAAGGGCGGGAACCACCGGCAATGAGCAGTTCTTC. The rearrangement joins TRBV9 to TRBJ2-1, with a tentative D call TRBD2 (6 bases). The CDR3 is made up of 17 amino acids. The V gene lost 3 bases and the J gene lost 6 bases, with 22 bases spanning the gap. The germline gives CDR1 SGDLS, CDR2 YYNGEE.

This chain connects TRBV2 to TRBJ2-7; 10 positions match TRBD2. The CDR3 contains 13 residues. J gave up 3 bases and V 7 bases, and 3 bases lay outside the gene matches. CDR1 and CDR2 (germline): SNHLY, FYNNEI. CDR3 nucleotides: TGTGCCAGCACCGGGACTAGCGTCTACGAGCAGTACTTC. This translates into CASTGTSVYEQYF.

The chain employs TRBV2 and TRBJ2-2, with 8 bases identical to TRBD2. Trimming at V came to 0 bases and at J to 5 bases, leaving 5 bases not matched to a gene. Germline V gene sequence: CDR1 SNHLY, CDR2 FYNNEI. The CDR3 contains 16 residues. The CDR3 DNA is TGTGCCAGCAGTGAAGCGCTAGCGGGCTCAACCGGGGAGCTGTTTTTT. This gives the protein CASSEALAGSTGELFF.

V is TRBV4-2 and J is TRBJ2-1, with D maybe TRBD2 (5 bases). Trimming removed 4 bases from V and 5 bases from J, with 12 bases in between. The V gene's germline CDR1 is LGHNA and CDR2 YNFKEQ. CDR3 length: 14 amino acids. CDR3 residues: CASSLRLTDNEQFF. The CDR3 DNA follows: TGTGCCAGCAGCCTCAGACTAACGGACAATGAGCAGTTCTTC.

This clonotype came up a few times. The chain carries TRBV5-1 and TRBJ2-1, with TRBD2 matching over 7 bases. CDR3 length: 15 amino acids. CDR1 and CDR2 from the germline V gene are SGHRS and YFSETQ. The ends lost 4 bases at V and 9 bases at J; junction bases unmatched: 13. CDR3 DNA sequence: TGCGCCAGCAGCGGACTTACGGGGGGAATGAGTGAGCAGTTCTTC. Amino acid sequence: CASSGLTGGMSEQFF.

The rearrangement uses TRBV19 and TRBJ2-3, with D possibly being TRBD2 (5 bases). Trimming cost V 5 bases and J 3 bases, with 18 bases left between them. The CDR3 sequence is 16 residues long. Germline values: CDR1 LNHDA, CDR2 SQIVND (reference sequence). This CDR3 is CASSAARSTGTDTQYF. The CDR3 DNA is TGTGCCAGTAGTGCCGCCAGGTCCACGGGGACAGATACGCAGTATTTT.

The chain has TRBV29-1 and TRBJ1-1; D not resolved. Trimming removed 2 bases from V and 0 bases from J, with 7 bases in between. CDR1 SQVTM and CDR2 ANQGSEA come from the germline V gene. This CDR3 region has 13 residues. The CDR3 spells CSVERTMNTEAFF. The DNA for the CDR3 is TGCAGCGTTGAACGAACCATGAACACTGAAGCTTTCTTT.

This clonotype was picked up a small number of times. The V and J genes are TRBV24-1 and TRBJ2-5, with D unclear. Trimming left V 4 bases short and J 4 bases short, with 6 bases between. This CDR3 has 12 amino acids. Germline V gives CDR1 KGHDR, CDR2 SFDVKD. In DNA form, the CDR3 reads TGTGCCACCAGTGACCTCGCAGAGACCCAGTACTTC. Its protein is CATSDLAETQYF.

The rearrangement links TRBV11-1 to TRBJ2-7; D possibly corresponds to TRBD2 (6 bases). Trimming took off 3 bases at V and 3 bases at J, with 12 bases between the two ends. The CDR3 spans 14 residues. Germline CDR1 is SGHAT and CDR2 is FQDESV (reference sequence). The DNA of the CDR3 is TGTGCCAGCAGCTTCTCGGCGGGAAACTACGAGCAGTACTTC. Amino acids: CASSFSAGNYEQYF.

The genes are TRBV5-5 and TRBJ2-1, with a weak D call TRBD1 (5 bases). The CDR3 covers 12 residues. Trimming cost V 4 bases and J 7 bases, with 9 bases left between them. From germline, CDR1 is SGHKS and CDR2 YYEKEE (reference sequence). The CDR3 protein is CASSPDMNEQFF. Written as DNA, the CDR3 is TGTGCCAGCAGCCCGGACATGAATGAGCAGTTCTTC.

The J gene is TRBJ2-1, the V gene TRBV15, with 12 bases that match TRBD2. From germline, CDR1 is LNHNV and CDR2 YYDKDF (reference sequence). V dropped 0 bases and J dropped 10; count of bases not matched to a gene: 1. The CDR3 is 14 amino acids. The CDR3 sequence is CATSREGLAGEQFF. CDR3 bases: TGTGCCACCAGCAGAGAAGGACTAGCGGGAGAGCAGTTCTTC.

This clonotype was observed a handful of times. The chain uses TRBV7-8 and TRBJ2-3; possibly TRBD1 for D (6 bases). The CDR3 loop spans 14 amino acids. Trimming pared 2 bases from V and 4 bases from J, leaving 10 bases between. The V gene's germline CDR1 is SGHVS and CDR2 FQNEAQ. CDR3 coding DNA: TGTGCCAGCAGCTTAATAACAGGGCCAGATACGCAGTATTTT. Protein: CASSLITGPDTQYF.

DNA of the CDR3: TGTGCCAGCAGTTTAAGGGGACAGTATCAAGAGACCCAGTACTTC. This codes for CASSLRGQYQETQYF. This chain connects TRBV27 to TRBJ2-5; 7 bases are a match to TRBD1. The CDR3 contains 15 residues. The V segment lost 2 bases and the J segment 2 bases; nucleotides outside the gene matches: 5. CDR1 and CDR2 (germline): MNHEY, SMNVEV (reference sequence).

This clonotype was seen more than once but under ten times. The V and J genes are TRBV12-3 or TRBV12-4 and TRBJ2-7; tentative D call: TRBD2 (6 bases). The V end was cut by 6 bases, the J end by 4 bases, with 13 bases between. The CDR3 runs to 13 residues. The CDR3 coding sequence is TGTGCCAGCAGACGCCCCGGGGGTTACGAGCAGTACTTC. This translates into CASRRPGGYEQYF.

This clonotype was detected only a few times. The rearrangement links TRBV19 to TRBJ2-3, with D unresolved. Germline V gene sequence: CDR1 LNHDA, CDR2 SQIVND (reference sequence). The V gene lost 2 bases and the J gene lost 2 bases, with 11 bases spanning the gap. The CDR3 runs 15 residues. CDR3 sequence: CASSIINRDTDTQYF. CDR3 coding DNA: TGTGCCAGTAGTATAATTAACAGAGACACAGATACGCAGTATTTT. Complete variable domain (other parts from reference TRBV19 and TRBJ2-3): DGGITQSPKYLFRKEGQNVTLSCEQNLNHDAMYWYRQDPGQGLRLIYYSQIVNDFQKGDIAEGYSVSREKKESFPLTVTSAQKNPTAFYLCASSIINRDTDTQYFGPGTRLTVL.

This clonotype was found a few times. This chain joins TRBV20-1 and TRBJ2-3; TRBD1 matches 7 bases. This CDR3 region has 13 residues. Per the germline V gene, CDR1 is DFQATT and CDR2 is SNEGSKA (reference sequence). V was pared by 5 bases and J by 2 bases, with 4 bases of the junction left unmatched. The chain's CDR3 is CSALQGPTDTQYF. As DNA, the CDR3 is TGCAGTGCTTTACAGGGGCCCACAGATACGCAGTATTTT.

The gene calls are TRBV7-9 and TRBJ2-2; TRBD2 matches at 9 bases. V shed 5 bases, J shed 4 bases, and the junction held 5 bases outside the gene matches. CDR1 and CDR2 (germline): SEHNR, FQNEAQ (reference sequence). The CDR3 spans 15 residues. CDR3 DNA: TGTGCCAGCAGCCACTCTAGCGGGGTCACCGGGGAGCTGTTTTTT. Translation gives CASSHSSGVTGELFF.

This clonotype was seen only a few times. The chain carries TRBV7-9 and TRBJ1-2, with D possibly being TRBD1 (5 bases). Germline values: CDR1 SEHNR, CDR2 FQNEAQ (reference sequence). This CDR3 is 14 amino acids long. V lost 5 bases and J lost 4, with 14 bases in between. DNA for the CDR3: TGTGCCAGCAGCAATACGGGGACCCGCTATGGCTACACCTTC. Encoded protein: CASSNTGTRYGYTF.

The rearrangement links TRBV6-1 to TRBJ1-2; TRBD1 aligns across 9 bases. With 10 bases clipped from V and 7 bases from J, the junction kept 10 bases outside the gene matches. This CDR3 spans 13 amino acids. Germline-derived CDR1 and CDR2 are MNHNS and SASEGT. The CDR3 is CATTHLDRGGYTF. The CDR3 bases are TGTGCCACTACTCACCTGGACAGGGGTGGCTACACCTTC.

The chain has TRBV7-2 and TRBJ2-3; 9 bases fit TRBD2. Germline lookup yields CDR1 SGHTA and CDR2 FQGNSA. The ends lost 1 base at V and 2 bases at J; junction bases unmatched: 10. The CDR3 length is 18 residues. CDR3 sequence (DNA): TGTGCCAGCAGCTTAGGTTTACTAGCGGGTGGCATCACAGATACGCAGTATTTT. Translation gives CASSLGLLAGGITDTQYF.

This clonotype was counted only a few times. V is TRBV7-2 and J is TRBJ2-7; no clear D. The germline V and J ends were trimmed by 0 bases and 9 bases, with 9 bases remaining between them. Per the germline V gene, CDR1 is SGHTA and CDR2 is FQGNSA. CDR3 length: 12 amino acids. CDR3 in amino acids: CASSLAVGVQYF. CDR3 nucleotide sequence: TGTGCCAGCAGCTTAGCGGTGGGTGTGCAGTACTTC.

This clonotype occurred a few times. The gene calls are TRBV5-1 and TRBJ2-7; D is unclear. Germline values: CDR1 SGHRS, CDR2 YFSETQ. The CDR3 is made up of 13 amino acids. Trimming took 2 bases from V and 3 from J, leaving 9 bases between them. CDR3 coding DNA: TGCGCCAGCAGCTTTTCCCAGAACTACGAGCAGTACTTC. Translating it yields CASSFSQNYEQYF.

This clonotype was counted a few times. The V call is TRBV4-1, the J call TRBJ1-1; D might be TRBD1 (5 bases). This CDR3 spans 12 amino acids. Looked up from germline, CDR1 is MGHRA and CDR2 is YSYEKL. Trimming cost V 1 base and J 11 bases, with 11 bases left between them. CDR3 nucleotide sequence: TGCGCCAGCAGCCAAGTGGTGGGGGACGCTTTCTTT. Its protein is CASSQVVGDAFF.

CDR3 bases: TGTGCCTGGAGTGTACGGACATTGGTCCCTGAAGCTTTCTTT. Its protein is CAWSVRTLVPEAFF. The V and J genes are TRBV30 and TRBJ1-1, with D perhaps matching TRBD1 (5 bases). This CDR3 comprises 14 residues. Germline V gene data show CDR1 as GTSNPN and CDR2 as SVGIG (reference sequence). Trimming took off 0 bases at V and 6 bases at J, with 14 bases between the two ends. Drawing the rest from reference TRBV30 and TRBJ1-1, the complete variable domain is SQTIHQWPATLVQPVGSPLSLECTVEGTSNPNLYWYRQAAGRGLQLLFYSVGIGQISSEVPQNLSASRPQDRQFILSSKKLLLSDSGFYLCAWSVRTLVPEAFFGQGTRLTVV.